The rows below give T cell receptor beta chains drawn from one sample of a study of cytomegalovirus exposure and HLA in healthy donors. Method: immunoSEQ multiplex PCR; TCRdb's copy keeps in-frame clones and lacks some. The sample lists roughly 45,000 clones, around nine tenths occurring once. The material sequenced was PBMCs. The receptors originated from a man younger than 35 in good health and CMV-seronegative. Each CDR3 is given with its conserved first and last residue. A D gene is named only where the DNA matches it firmly. Not all rows give a size; the values are once, few, many and, for expanded clones, a class.

V,J,size,D,DNA,CDR3
TRBV27,TRBJ1-4,.,.,TGTGCCAGCAGGGGGGGGCCTGCAACTAATGAAAAACTGTTTTTT,CASRGGPATNEKLFF
TRBV19,TRBJ1-1,.,TRBD1,TGTGCCAGTACAGGAGGCCGGGACAGGGGTTACAACACTGAAGCTTTCTTT,CASTGGRDRGYNTEAFF
TRBV20-1,TRBJ1-4,.,.,TGCAGTGCGCCAGTGTCTGAAAAACTGTTTTTT,CSAPVSEKLFF
TRBV7-2,TRBJ2-7,.,.,TGTGCCAGCAGCTTAGACGCCGGGTCCTCTGCGGGAGAGCAGTACTTC,CASSLDAGSSAGEQYF
TRBV15,TRBJ1-5,.,.,TGTGCCACCAGCAGAGATTACAACCGCCGGCCCCAGCATTTT,CATSRDYNRRPQHF
TRBV5-1,TRBJ1-3,.,.,TGCGCCAGCCAGTTGGACACACACTCTGGAAACACCATATATTTT,CASQLDTHSGNTIYF
TRBV6-5,TRBJ2-3,.,TRBD1,TGTGCCAGCAGGAGGGACAGGGGGCAGTCAGATACGCAGTATTTT,CASRRDRGQSDTQYF
TRBV27,TRBJ1-1,.,TRBD1,TGTGCCAGCGTAGAACAGGGGCACACTGAAGCTTTCTTT,CASVEQGHTEAFF
TRBV4-1,TRBJ1-4,once,TRBD1,TGCGCCAGCAGCCAAGAGATGGGTGGACAGGGCGCAACTAATGAAAAACTGTTTTTT,CASSQEMGGQGATNEKLFF
TRBV5-4,TRBJ1-6,.,.,TGTGCCAGCAGCTTGGAACGGGATGGGGCACCCCTCCACTTT,CASSLERDGAPLHF
TRBV28,TRBJ1-2,.,TRBD1,TGTGCCAGCAGCCTAAGAACAGGGGACTATGGCTACACCTTC,CASSLRTGDYGYTF
TRBV5-6,TRBJ2-3,.,.,TGTGCCAGCAGCTTGTCCCGGGTTCTAGATACGCAGTATTTT,CASSLSRVLDTQYF
TRBV7-9,TRBJ2-7,.,.,TGTGCCAGCAGCTTAGCCAACGAGCAGTACTTC,CASSLANEQYF
TRBV2,TRBJ2-3,.,.,TGTGCCAGCAGTGGGCAGGGTCTTTGGGTATCTAGCACAGATACGCAGTATTTT,CASSGQGLWVSSTDTQYF
TRBV11-2,TRBJ1-1,few,.,TGTGCCAGCAGCCTCGGACAGTACCCTGAAGCTTTCTTT,CASSLGQYPEAFF
TRBV5-5,TRBJ2-7,.,.,TGTGCCAGCAGCTTGGGTGGGGGCGCCTTCGGCGAGCAGTACTTC,CASSLGGGAFGEQYF
TRBV5-5,TRBJ2-1,.,TRBD2,TGTGCCAGCAGCTTGGGACTAGCGGGAGGTGAGCAGTTCTTC,CASSLGLAGGEQFF
TRBV5-6,TRBJ2-3,.,TRBD2,TGTGCCAGCAGCTTGAGCGGGACTAGCACAGATACGCAGTATTTT,CASSLSGTSTDTQYF
TRBV19,TRBJ1-5,.,.,TGTGCCAGTAGTATTTTATGGGGGGGGAATAGCAATCAGCCCCAGCATTTT,CASSILWGGNSNQPQHF
TRBV28,TRBJ1-2,.,TRBD1,TGTGCCAGCAGTTCGATAGGACAGGGGAGGACTAACTATGGCTACACCTTC,CASSSIGQGRTNYGYTF
TRBV21-1,TRBJ2-5,.,.,TGTGCCAGCAGTCTCTTCGGGGGGGGCGGTCAAGAGACCCAGTACTTC,CASSLFGGGGQETQYF
TRBV9,TRBJ1-5,.,.,TGTGCCAGCAGCACCACAGTGAACAATCAGCCCCAGCATTTT,CASSTTVNNQPQHF
TRBV18,TRBJ2-2,.,.,TGTGCCAGCTCGGGGCCGGGGGAGCGCCTCACCGGGGAGCTGTTTTTT,CASSGPGERLTGELFF
TRBV4-1,TRBJ1-1,once,TRBD1,TGCGCCAGCAGCCAAGGGACAGGGGCGAACACTGAAGCTTTCTTT,CASSQGTGANTEAFF
TRBV5-1,TRBJ1-2,.,.,TGCGCCAGCAGCTTGGAGGGACTAAGGGGCTACACCTTC,CASSLEGLRGYTF
TRBV18,TRBJ2-5,.,.,TGTGCCAGCTCACCGCTCGTAGCAGGGGACACTGGGGAGACCCAGTACTTC,CASSPLVAGDTGETQYF
TRBV14,TRBJ2-7,.,.,TGTGCCAGCAGCCAGGACAGCTACGAGCAGTACTTC,CASSQDSYEQYF
TRBV2,TRBJ1-1,.,TRBD1,TGTGCCAGCACTAAACGGACAGGGGGCACTGAAGCTTTCTTT,CASTKRTGGTEAFF
TRBV7-8,TRBJ2-7,.,.,TGTGCCAGCAGCTCCGACAGGACCTCCTACGAGCAGTACTTC,CASSSDRTSYEQYF
TRBV7-9,TRBJ2-1,.,.,TGTGCCAGCAGCCATTCAGGGATTCCGTACAATGAGCAGTTCTTC,CASSHSGIPYNEQFF
TRBV7-8,TRBJ1-2,.,.,TGTGCCAGCAGCTTAACCACGGCGGGGCCGGCGTATGGCTACACCTTC,CASSLTTAGPAYGYTF
TRBV5-4,TRBJ1-1,.,.,TGTGCCAGCAGCTGGGGGGGGCTTAGCACTGAAGCTTTCTTT,CASSWGGLSTEAFF
TRBV25-1,TRBJ1-1,.,.,TGTGCCAGCAGCCTTTGGGGCCAGGGAGGGACTGAAGCTTTCTTT,CASSLWGQGGTEAFF
TRBV4-2,TRBJ2-5,.,TRBD1,TGTGCCAGCAGCTACGGGACAGGGGGATCTCAAGAGACCCAGTACTTC,CASSYGTGGSQETQYF
TRBV7-9,TRBJ2-7,.,TRBD2,TGTGCCAGCAGCAGCGGGGGTAGCGGTTCCCGGCAGTACTTC,CASSSGGSGSRQYF
TRBV7-8,TRBJ2-1,.,TRBD2,TGTGCCAGCAGCTTAGAACTAGCGGGAGGATACAATGAGCAGTTCTTC,CASSLELAGGYNEQFF
TRBV7-2,TRBJ2-3,.,.,TGTGCCAGCAGCTTAGATAGAATTACCACAGATACGCAGTATTTT,CASSLDRITTDTQYF
TRBV2,TRBJ2-2,.,TRBD2,TGTGCCAGCAGTGAATTGGCTAGCGGGGCCGGGGAGCTGTTTTTT,CASSELASGAGELFF
TRBV19,TRBJ2-4,.,.,TGTGCCAGTAGTGTGTACTTTCTAGCCAAAAACATTCAGTACTTC,CASSVYFLAKNIQYF
TRBV5-1,TRBJ2-3,once,.,TGCGCCAGCAGCCGGGATGGTAGCACAGATACGCAGTATTTT,CASSRDGSTDTQYF
TRBV7-2,TRBJ1-1,once,TRBD1,TGTGCCAGCAGCGTACAGACAGGGCGTGAAGCTTTCTTT,CASSVQTGREAFF
TRBV4-2,TRBJ2-3,.,TRBD2,TGTGCCAGCAGCCAATTTGGGGGAGGGGCGAAGTCCACAGATACGCAGTATTTT,CASSQFGGGAKSTDTQYF
TRBV18,TRBJ2-5,.,TRBD1,TGTGCCAGCTCACCGGGACAGGGGGAAGCAGAGACCCAGTACTTC,CASSPGQGEAETQYF
TRBV5-3,TRBJ2-2,.,TRBD1,TGTGCCAGAAGCTTGACAGGGGGTTACACCGGGGAGCTGTTTTTT,CARSLTGGYTGELFF
TRBV13,TRBJ1-1,.,.,TGTGCCAGCAGCCGGGGACATAAAAATGAAGCTTTCTTT,CASSRGHKNEAFF
TRBV9,TRBJ1-4,.,.,TGTGCCAGCAGCGTAGCCCCGACGGGGGGTGGGGAAAAACTGTTTTTT,CASSVAPTGGGEKLFF
TRBV7-7,TRBJ1-2,.,TRBD1,TGTGCTAGCAGCTTACAGGGGGCATTAAGGGGCTACACCTTC,CASSLQGALRGYTF
TRBV4-2,TRBJ1-1,.,TRBD1,TGTGCCAGCAGCCCGAGACAGGGGGAGGGAACTGAAGCTTTCTTT,CASSPRQGEGTEAFF
TRBV7-2,TRBJ2-7,.,.,TGTGCCAGCAGCTTAGCGCTCGGGGGAATTGGCGAGCAGTACTTC,CASSLALGGIGEQYF
TRBV11-3,TRBJ1-1,.,.,TGTGCCAGCAGCCGGACGCAGGGCACTGAAGCTTTCTTT,CASSRTQGTEAFF
TRBV6-5,TRBJ2-7,few,.,TGTGCCAGCAGTTCCGGACTTCTTGGAGAGCAGTACTTC,CASSSGLLGEQYF
TRBV4-2,TRBJ2-3,.,TRBD2,TGTGCCAGCAGCACCGGACTAGCAACGCAGTATTTT,CASSTGLATQYF
TRBV7-6,TRBJ2-3,once,.,TGTGCCAGCAGCTTTCCAGGGGGGTCAGATACGCAGTATTTT,CASSFPGGSDTQYF
TRBV5-1,TRBJ1-1,.,.,TGCGCCAGCAGCTACGACACGAACACTGAAGCTTTCTTT,CASSYDTNTEAFF
TRBV2,TRBJ1-1,.,TRBD1,TGTGCCAGCAGCGCTAGACAGGGAACTGCTGAAGCTTTCTTT,CASSARQGTAEAFF
TRBV6-5,TRBJ2-7,.,.,TGTGCCAGCAGTTACTCGGGGCAGGAGCAGTACTTC,CASSYSGQEQYF
TRBV28,TRBJ2-3,.,.,TGTGCCAGCAGCCGAGGTTCGCAGTATTTT,CASSRGSQYF